Shown below are 8 T cell receptor beta chains from a single sample sequenced in a study of cytomegalovirus exposure and HLA in healthy donors. With 60 Vbeta and 13 Jbeta primers, the PCR was carried out. Profiling relied on immunoSEQ multiplex PCR, and the TCRdb table lists in-frame clones only, not all of them. Of 180,000 or so clones listed, roughly a tenth are singletons. The sequenced material came from PBMCs. The origin of the receptors is a woman aged 25-40 years in good health and CMV-seropositive.

The V gene is TRBV7-8, the J gene TRBJ2-7; no firm D call. The V end lost 3 bases, the J end lost 5 bases, and 14 bases lay between the germline ends. Per the germline V gene, CDR1 is SGHVS and CDR2 is FQNEAQ. The CDR3 spans 14 residues. CDR3 coding DNA: TGTGCCAGCAGCTTCCCCTCCCAGGAACACGAGCAGTACTTC. Protein product: CASSFPSQEHEQYF.

This clone was seen a few times. The chain employs TRBV5-4 and TRBJ1-2, with D perhaps matching TRBD1 (5 bases). Trimming stripped 6 bases from V and 1 base from J, with 16 bases between. The germline CDR1 and CDR2 sequences are SGHNT and YYREEE (reference sequence). The CDR3 sequence is 15 residues long. CDR3 DNA sequence: TGTGCCAGCACCCTGGGGGGAGGGTATAACTATGGCTACACCTTC. It specifies CASTLGGGYNYGYTF.

This clone was observed a handful of times. This chain connects TRBV4-1 to TRBJ2-3; 7 positions match TRBD2. Germline-derived CDR1 and CDR2 are MGHRA and YSYEKL. J lost 4 bases, V lost 0 bases, and 7 bases had no gene match. The CDR3 consists of 16 residues. For the CDR3, the DNA is TGCGCCAGCAGCCAAGAGGCGGGGAGGGGCCCAGATACGCAGTATTTT. Its protein product is CASSQEAGRGPDTQYF.

There are a few counts of this clone. The genes are TRBV5-3 and TRBJ2-7, with 7 bases fitting TRBD1. TRBV5-3 is sorted into the ORF group, with uncertain function. V dropped 4 bases and J dropped 2; count of bases not matched to a gene: 6. The CDR3 is made up of 14 amino acids. The CDR3 protein is CARSQAQGAYEQYF. The CDR3 DNA sequence: TGTGCCAGAAGCCAAGCGCAGGGGGCCTACGAGCAGTACTTC.

As regards this clone: The CDR3 end shows no conserved phenylalanine or tryptophan, and so a read error is likely. This chain joins TRBV2 and TRBJ1-1; 9 bases are shared with TRBD1. This CDR3 has 15 residues. Germline loops: CDR1 SNHLY, CDR2 FYNNEI. V dropped 5 bases and J dropped 4; count of bases not matched to a gene: 8. The CDR3 reads CASSKDRGGGTEAFL. CDR3 DNA sequence: TGTGCCAGCAGTAAGGACAGGGGCGGAGGCACTGAAGCTTTCCTT.

This clone was seen only a few times. The rearrangement uses TRBV19 and TRBJ1-5, with D perhaps TRBD1 (5 bases). The CDR3 loop spans 14 amino acids. V shed 4 bases and J shed 7 bases, with 14 bases lying between them. Germline loops: CDR1 LNHDA, CDR2 SQIVND (reference sequence). CDR3 DNA sequence: TGTGCCAGTAGTAGTTGGGGGGTGTACCAGCCCCAGCATTTT. The encoded protein is CASSSWGVYQPQHF.

In this sample, this clone turned up a few times. Other DNA sequences in this specimen translate into the identical CDR3. The chain combines TRBV5-1 with TRBJ1-4, with D perhaps TRBD1 (6 bases). The ends were cut back, 3 bases at V and 0 bases at J, with 9 bases in the middle. The CDR3 contains 15 residues. In germline, CDR1 is SGHRS, CDR2 YFSETQ. The CDR3 sequence: CASSSGQPTNEKLFF. The DNA of the CDR3 is TGCGCCAGCAGCTCCGGACAGCCAACTAATGAAAAACTGTTTTTT.

This clone was observed a handful of times. The chain is built from TRBV7-9 and TRBJ2-7; D not resolved. The V end was cut by 5 bases, the J end by 7 bases, with 12 bases between. The CDR3 covers 12 residues. Germline loops: CDR1 SEHNR, CDR2 FQNEAQ (reference sequence). In nucleotides, the CDR3 is TGTGCCAGCAGCACCTCGGCCGGGGAGCAGTACTTC. Translation gives CASSTSAGEQYF.